Listed here are 14 T cell receptor beta chains from one sample, sequenced in a study of regulatory T cells in long-lasting Graves disease. As to time point: newly diagnosed GD, antithyroid drugs for less than 3 months. Isolated PBMC RNA provided the starting material for the TCR library. Through Arm-PCR of CDR3 regions and iRepertoire HTBI primers, TCR beta libraries were built. One entry per CDR3 protein results from TCRdb running MiXCR on the multiplex PCR reads. Among approximately 230,000 distinct CDR3 sequences, around 18% were seen once, and the ten largest hold roughly 23%. Sequences were derived from peripheral blood mononuclear cells (PBMCs), sampled at new diagnosis, from a patient treated with antithyroid drugs. The receptors here all came from a female donor with Graves disease.

This clonotype occurred many times. The V and J genes are TRBV30 and TRBJ1-4; D might be TRBD1 (5 bases). CDR1 GTSNPN and CDR2 SVGIG come from the germline V gene (reference sequence). V lost 2 bases to trimming and J lost 5 bases, with 9 bases between them. The CDR3 has 13 residues. CDR3 sequence (DNA): TGTGCCTGGAGTAAGGGGCGCAATGAAAAACTGTTTTTT. It translates to CAWSKGRNEKLFF.

This clonotype showed up just a few times. The V call is TRBV19, the J call TRBJ1-3; D not resolved. Germline CDR1 and CDR2: LNHDA and SQIVND (reference sequence). V lost 8 bases, J lost 1 base, and 12 bases lay in between. The CDR3 covers 14 residues. CDR3 region: CASGTVSSGNTIYF. The CDR3 DNA reads as TGTGCCAGTGGTACAGTTTCTTCTGGAAACACCATATATTTT. Variable domain in full (rest from reference TRBV19 and TRBJ1-3): DGGITQSPKYLFRKEGQNVTLSCEQNLNHDAMYWYRQDPGQGLRLIYYSQIVNDFQKGDIAEGYSVSREKKESFPLTVTSAQKNPTAFYLCASGTVSSGNTIYFGEGSWLTVV.

This clonotype was found many times. This chain uses TRBV5-1 with TRBJ2-7; D gene unclear. CDR3 length: 14 residues. The V end was cut by 0 bases, the J end by 4 bases, with 11 bases between. In germline, CDR1 is SGHRS, CDR2 YFSETQ. The CDR3 region is CASSLGAGVYEQYF. The CDR3 DNA reads as TGCGCCAGCAGCTTGGGGGCAGGAGTTTACGAGCAGTACTTC.

This chain links TRBV30 with TRBJ2-1, with 7 positions matching TRBD2. This CDR3 region has 14 residues. V lost 0 bases and J lost 7; bases outside the gene matches: 6. Germline V gives CDR1 GTSNPN, CDR2 SVGIG (reference sequence). CDR3 sequence: CAWSVGAGVNEQFF. In DNA, the CDR3 is TGTGCCTGGAGTGTGGGCGCGGGAGTGAATGAGCAGTTCTTC.

The V and J genes are TRBV6-2 or TRBV6-3 and TRBJ2-3; TRBD2 matches 7 bases. Germline V gives CDR1 MNHEY, CDR2 SVGEGT. The CDR3 covers 15 residues. J was trimmed by 2 bases and V by 0 bases; bases with no gene match: 2. CDR3 region: CASSYSLAVTDTQYF. CDR3 sequence (DNA): TGTGCCAGCAGTTACTCCCTAGCGGTCACAGATACGCAGTATTTT.

The chain has TRBV30 and TRBJ2-7, with 15 nucleotides matching TRBD2. The germline V gene encodes CDR1 GTSNPN and CDR2 SVGIG (reference sequence). Trimming removed 0 bases from V and 4 bases from J; junction bases left unmatched: 10. The CDR3 is 18 residues long. The CDR3 loop is CAWSVPRTSGRAGYEQYF. DNA for the CDR3: TGTGCCTGGAGTGTTCCCAGGACTAGCGGGAGGGCCGGGTACGAGCAGTACTTC.

This clonotype was detected ten times or more. The chain uses TRBV12-3 or TRBV12-4 and TRBJ1-2; weak D call: TRBD1 (5 bases). Trimming cost V 5 bases and J 4 bases, with 11 bases left between them. The CDR3 sequence is 13 residues long. The CDR3 loop is CASSVRQIYGYTF. In nucleotides, the CDR3 is TGTGCCAGCAGTGTAAGACAGATCTATGGCTACACCTTC.

This clonotype was seen at least ten times. This chain's CDR3 is CASSVGGWGTDTQYF. CDR3 nucleotide sequence: TGTGCCAGCAGCGTAGGGGGCTGGGGCACAGATACGCAGTATTTT. The chain is built from TRBV9 and TRBJ2-3, with D possibly TRBD1 on 5 matching bases. Trimming pared 0 bases from V and 1 base from J, leaving 9 bases between. The CDR3 is 15 residues long. The germline CDR1 and CDR2 sequences are SGDLS and YYNGEE.

The chain couples TRBV11-2 to TRBJ2-1; 9 bases align to TRBD2. CDR1 and CDR2 (germline): SGHAT, FQNNGV. After removal of 0 bases from V and 0 bases from J, the junction contained 6 bases not matched to a gene. The CDR3 has 18 residues. DNA of the CDR3: TGTGCCAGCAGCTTAGAACTAGCGGGCTTTAGCTCCTACAATGAGCAGTTCTTC. It codes for CASSLELAGFSSYNEQFF.

The chain recombines TRBV2 with TRBJ2-5; D remains unclear. Germline values: CDR1 SNHLY, CDR2 FYNNEI. V gave up 10 bases and J gave up 5 bases, with 11 bases separating them. The CDR3 covers 11 residues. CDR3 nucleotide sequence: TGTGCCACCTCAAATTCGGAGACCCAGTACTTC. It specifies CATSNSETQYF.

The sample holds many counts of this clonotype. The V call is TRBV20-1, the J call TRBJ2-7, with D perhaps TRBD1 (5 bases). CDR1 is DFQATT and CDR2 is SNEGSKA in the germline V gene (reference sequence). The CDR3 extends over 13 amino acids. Trimming stripped 3 bases from V and 5 bases from J, with 14 bases between. The CDR3 DNA reads TGCAGTGCTAGGGCACTTCAGGGTCACGAGCAGTACTTC. This sequence encodes CSARALQGHEQYF.

This clonotype appeared many times. The chain recombines TRBV7-2 with TRBJ1-1; no clear D gene. Trimming shortened V by 1 base and J by 6 bases, and 12 bases separated the two germline ends. The CDR3 extends over 14 amino acids. Germline CDR1 is SGHTA and CDR2 is FQGNSA. The CDR3 nucleotides read TGTGCCAGCAGCTTAGGGGGAGGATCTCCTGAAGCTTTCTTT. Its protein product is CASSLGGGSPEAFF.

This clonotype came up many times. The V and J genes are TRBV7-2 and TRBJ2-5; 7 bases line up with TRBD2. From germline, CDR1 is SGHTA and CDR2 FQGNSA. CDR3 length: 14 amino acids. Unmatched junction bases numbered 4, after V lost 2 bases and J lost 4 bases. Here the CDR3 DNA reads TGTGCCAGCAGCTTAACGGGGGGTCTAGAGACCCAGTACTTC. Residues: CASSLTGGLETQYF. Complete variable domain (other parts from reference TRBV7-2 and TRBJ2-5): GAGVSQSPSNKVTEKGKDVELRCDPISGHTALYWYRQSLGQGLEFLIYFQGNSAPDKSGLPSDRFSAERTGGSVSTLTIQRTQQEDSAVYLCASSLTGGLETQYFGPGTRLLVL.

This clonotype appeared many times. V is TRBV6-1 and J is TRBJ2-7; 8 bases fit TRBD2. Germline V gene lookup returns CDR1 MNHNS and CDR2 SASEGT. This CDR3 contains 13 residues. V lost 6 bases, J lost 6 bases, and 7 bases stayed unmatched. The CDR3 sequence: CASRTGTRGEQYF. CDR3 bases: TGTGCCAGCAGGACCGGGACTAGAGGCGAGCAGTACTTC.